This T cell receptor beta chain was found in a study of human T cells and chemical hapten exposure. TCRdb reprocessed the RACE reads via MiXCR and lists one record per CDR3 protein. The sample has some 400,000 distinct CDR3 sequences; approximately 5.1% are singletons. Indicated time point: pre-sensitization, week 0. Described treatment: therapeutic diphenylcyclopropenone sensitization with weekly scalp DPC. The CDR3 runs to 17 residues. Points on this clonotype: Its antigen remains unknown. This may stem from a read error, because a much larger clone lies one nucleotide away.

Broader study findings: TCRs above 1 in 1000 frequency did not change with DPC sensitization.

The sample here was whole blood, taken in connection with sensitization to the hapten diphenylcyclopropenone (DPC). The clonotype originates from a woman in her 50s with alopecia areata. Some clones in this sample may be carry-over from other donors' samples. V usage is TRBV12-3 or TRBV12-4 and J usage is TRBJ2-1; 9 nucleotides match TRBD2. The CDR3 is CACTRLAEISSYSEQFF. For the CDR3, the DNA is TGTGCCTGTACGCGACTAGCGGAGATTAGCTCCTACAGTGAGCAGTTCTTC.